One sample yielded the 27 T cell receptor beta chains listed below, sequenced in a study of blood T cell repertoires in COVID-19. Clones were sequenced by immunoSEQ multiplex PCR, and TCRdb holds only the in-frame ones, with some missing. The data show around 120,000 clones, about 90% seen once. The specimen sequenced was peripheral blood. Receptor source: a woman between 65 and 79 years old with acute or convalescent COVID-19.

The chain uses TRBV12-3 or TRBV12-4 and TRBJ1-6; D is possibly TRBD1 (5 bases). V lost 6 bases to trimming and J lost 9 bases, with 12 bases between them. The CDR3 loop spans 13 amino acids. DNA for the CDR3: TGTGCCAGCAGATCCGACAGCTTTTCACCCCTCCACTTT. Its protein is CASRSDSFSPLHF.

The V gene is TRBV6-5, the J gene TRBJ1-2; D is perhaps TRBD1 (5 bases). V lost 4 bases, J lost 8 bases, and 14 bases lay in between. The CDR3 extends over 13 amino acids. CDR1 is MNHEY, CDR2 SVGAGI, per germline. The CDR3, as DNA: TGTGCCAGCAGTTTCCGGGACTCCCAGGGCTACACCTTC. Translating it yields CASSFRDSQGYTF.

This sequence joins TRBV30 and TRBJ2-3; D is ambiguous. V lost 8 bases to trimming and J lost 4 bases, with 10 bases between them. CDR1 is GTSNPN, CDR2 SVGIG, per germline (reference sequence). This CDR3 is built from 11 residues. The DNA of the CDR3 is TGTGCCCGGATGTTCGCAGATACGCAGTATTTT. It yields the protein CARMFADTQYF.

This chain links TRBV3-1 (or the pseudogene TRBV3-2) with TRBJ2-2; TRBD2 aligns across 12 bases. Germline V gene lookup returns CDR1 LGHDT and CDR2 YNNKEL (reference sequence). V dropped 3 bases and J dropped 4; count of bases not matched to a gene: 3. This CDR3 contains 16 residues. The CDR3, as DNA: TGTGCCAGCAGCCAGCTAGCGGGGGGGTCCACCGGGGAGCTGTTTTTT. Protein: CASSQLAGGSTGELFF.

V gene TRBV28 combines with J gene TRBJ1-2, with D uncertain. The CDR3 has 12 amino acids. V dropped 1 base and J dropped 6 bases, with 6 bases sitting between them. Germline V gene data show CDR1 as MDHEN and CDR2 as SYDVKM. The CDR3 sequence: CASSLSPHGYTF. CDR3 in DNA: TGTGCCAGCAGTTTATCCCCTCATGGCTACACCTTC.

Only a few counts were recorded for this clone. V and J are TRBV6-5 and TRBJ1-5; D is uncertain. The germline V gene encodes CDR1 MNHEY and CDR2 SVGAGI. The V and J ends lost 0 bases and 6 bases respectively, with 15 bases between them. The CDR3 is made up of 16 amino acids. The CDR3 sequence: CASSYSSPRAGQPQHF. For the CDR3, the DNA is TGTGCCAGCAGTTACTCTTCGCCGAGGGCGGGTCAGCCCCAGCATTTT.

The gene calls are TRBV30 and TRBJ1-3, with D possibly being TRBD1 (5 bases). Germline V gene sequence: CDR1 GTSNPN, CDR2 SVGIG (reference sequence). The V end was cut by 1 base, the J end by 9 bases, with 10 bases between. There are 12 residues in the CDR3. CDR3 nucleotide sequence: TGTGCCTGGAGTGGGCAGGGTAGCACCATATATTTT. It codes for CAWSGQGSTIYF.

This clone has more than one count but fewer than ten. V is TRBV9 and J is TRBJ1-5; D is ambiguous. CDR3 length equals 14 residues. Germline-derived CDR1 and CDR2 are SGDLS and YYNGEE. V lost 2 bases to trimming and J lost 3 bases, with 9 bases between them. The CDR3 loop reads CASSVWETNQPQHF. The CDR3 DNA is TGTGCCAGCAGCGTTTGGGAGACCAATCAGCCCCAGCATTTT.

There are a few counts of this clone. This chain uses TRBV4-1 with TRBJ2-7, with D uncertain. Looked up from germline, CDR1 is MGHRA and CDR2 is YSYEKL. CDR3 length equals 9 residues. V dropped 8 bases and J dropped 8 bases, with 7 bases sitting between them. The CDR3 loop reads CASSSKQYF. In DNA, the CDR3 is TGCGCCAGCTCTTCTAAGCAGTACTTC.

This chain's CDR3 is CASSDRAGGTEPQHF. CDR3 nucleotides: TGTGCCAGCAGTGACAGAGCAGGGGGCACCGAGCCCCAGCATTTT. This sequence joins TRBV2 and TRBJ1-5; 8 nucleotides align to TRBD1. This CDR3 is built from 15 residues. With V trimmed by 3 bases and J by 8 bases, 9 bases remained unmatched. Looked up from germline, CDR1 is SNHLY and CDR2 is FYNNEI.

The count of this clone is one. The V call is TRBV6-2 or TRBV6-3, the J call TRBJ2-5, with 9 bases matching TRBD2. Trimming cost V 5 bases and J 0 bases; bases outside gene matches: 13. Per germline, CDR1 MNHEY and CDR2 SVGEGT. This CDR3 is 18 amino acids long. In DNA form, the CDR3 reads TGTGCCAGCAGTCCACTCAGCGGGGGGAACACCTACCAAGAGACCCAGTACTTC. Its protein is CASSPLSGGNTYQETQYF.

In its sample, this clone was seen once. The genes are TRBV7-7 and TRBJ2-2; D may be TRBD2 (7 bases). Germline assignment: CDR1 SSHAT and CDR2 FNYEAQ (reference sequence). V was clipped by 1 base and J by 5 bases, with 17 bases between them. The CDR3 consists of 17 residues. The CDR3 DNA sequence: TGTGCCAGCAGCTTAGGGGCGGGGGCACCTCTGACCGGGGAGCTGTTTTTT. Encoded protein: CASSLGAGAPLTGELFF. The variable domain in full, with the rest retrieved from reference TRBV7-7 and TRBJ2-2, is GAGVSQSPRYKVTKRGQDVTLRCDPISSHATLYWYQQALGQGPEFLTYFNYEAQPDKSGLPSDRFSAERPEGSISTLTIQRTEQRDSAMYRCASSLGAGAPLTGELFFGEGSRLTVL.

The V and J genes are TRBV2 and TRBJ1-6; D call uncertain. V was trimmed by 5 bases and J by 6 bases, leaving 11 bases between them. This CDR3 contains 14 residues. Germline CDR1 reads SNHLY; CDR2 reads FYNNEI. This chain's CDR3 is CASSLGSGNSPLHF. In DNA form, the CDR3 reads TGTGCCAGCAGTTTGGGCAGTGGTAATTCACCCCTCCACTTT.

The chain links TRBV28 to TRBJ2-1; the D gene is possibly TRBD2 (5 bases). Per germline, CDR1 MDHEN and CDR2 SYDVKM. CDR3 length equals 13 residues. V was pared by 4 bases and J by 9 bases, with 13 bases between. This chain's CDR3 is CASSSASRGEQFF. CDR3 bases: TGTGCCAGCAGTTCCGCTTCCCGGGGTGAGCAGTTCTTC.

The chain has TRBV7-9 and TRBJ2-5, with a tentative D call TRBD2 (7 bases). There are 16 residues in the CDR3. V was trimmed by 2 bases and J by 2 bases, leaving 15 bases between them. Germline lookup yields CDR1 SEHNR and CDR2 FQNEAQ (reference sequence). CDR3 loop: CASSLFGGGQQETQYF. The DNA for the CDR3 is TGTGCCAGCAGCTTATTTGGGGGGGGCCAACAAGAGACCCAGTACTTC.

V usage is TRBV3-1 (or the pseudogene TRBV3-2) and J usage is TRBJ1-1; 7 positions agree with TRBD1. V dropped 4 bases and J dropped 9; count of bases not matched to a gene: 11. Germline V gene data show CDR1 as LGHDT and CDR2 as YNNKEL (reference sequence). This CDR3 has 14 residues. The CDR3 bases are TGTGCCAGCAGCCCTCCGGGACAGAAGAACCAAGCTTTCTTT. Protein sequence: CASSPPGQKNQAFF.

V and J are TRBV10-3 and TRBJ1-1; a possible D gene is TRBD1 (5 bases). The V and J ends lost 3 bases and 1 base respectively, with 9 bases between them. The CDR3 is 14 residues long. Germline CDR1 reads ENHRY; CDR2 reads SYGVKD. DNA for the CDR3: TGTGCCATCAGTGATCGGGGGAAGAACACTGAAGCTTTCTTT. As protein: CAISDRGKNTEAFF.

This chain uses TRBV29-1 with TRBJ2-3, with TRBD1 matching 12 bases. This CDR3 spans 13 amino acids. J gave up 4 bases and V 7 bases, and 3 bases lay outside the gene matches. The V gene's germline CDR1 is SQVTM and CDR2 ANQGSEA. The CDR3 coding sequence is TGCAGCGCCGGGACAGGGGGCGCAGATACGCAGTATTTT. Translation gives CSAGTGGADTQYF.

The chain is built from TRBV3-1 (or the pseudogene TRBV3-2) and TRBJ2-1; TRBD2 agrees at 9 bases. J lost 5 bases, V lost 4 bases, and 9 bases had no gene match. The CDR3 totals 16 residues. Looked up from germline, CDR1 is LGHDT and CDR2 is YNNKEL (reference sequence). As DNA, the CDR3 is TGTGCCAGCAGCCCGCGGGCGGGGGGGCTGAACAATGAGCAGTTCTTC. This gives the protein CASSPRAGGLNNEQFF.

The rearrangement uses TRBV14 and TRBJ2-3; 7 bases are shared with TRBD2. Per the germline V gene, CDR1 is SGHDN and CDR2 is FVKESK. This CDR3 has 14 amino acids. Germline trimming cut 4 bases from V and 2 bases from J; bases unmatched to any gene: 3. The CDR3 nucleotides are TGTGCCAGCAGCCTGGGACTACACACAGATACGCAGTATTTT. Encoded protein: CASSLGLHTDTQYF.

The chain is built from TRBV6-4 and TRBJ2-3; D is uncertain. The CDR3 totals 13 residues. The germline V gene has CDR1 MRHNA and CDR2 SNTAGT. Between the trimmed V and J ends, which lost 3 bases and 6 bases, there was a span of 10 bases. The DNA of the CDR3 is TGTGCCAGCAGTGAATTCGATGAGGATACGCAGTATTTT. The encoded protein is CASSEFDEDTQYF.

This clone was picked up a small number of times. This chain links TRBV7-8 with TRBJ1-5, with D tentatively TRBD1 (6 bases). V was cut by 5 bases and J by 7 bases, with 12 bases left in between. This CDR3 has 13 amino acids. Germline V gene lookup returns CDR1 SGHVS and CDR2 FQNEAQ. This CDR3 reads CASSTDSWQPQHF. CDR3 sequence (DNA): TGTGCCAGCAGCACGGACAGCTGGCAGCCCCAGCATTTT.

The V call is TRBV7-2, the J call TRBJ2-5; the match to TRBD2 covers 8 bases. The ends lost 5 bases at V and 2 bases at J; junction bases unmatched: 4. The germline gives CDR1 SGHTA, CDR2 FQGNSA. The CDR3 is 14 amino acids. The CDR3 region is CASSPAGEQETQYF. DNA for the CDR3: TGTGCCAGCAGCCCAGCGGGGGAACAAGAGACCCAGTACTTC.

V usage is TRBV7-9 and J usage is TRBJ1-2; weak D call: TRBD1 (6 bases). This CDR3 has 14 amino acids. V shed 5 bases and J shed 6 bases, with 16 bases lying between them. Germline V gives CDR1 SEHNR, CDR2 FQNEAQ (reference sequence). The CDR3 sequence: CASSLSTGQHGYTF. In DNA form, the CDR3 reads TGTGCCAGCAGCCTCTCAACTGGACAGCATGGCTACACCTTC.

This rearrangement joins TRBV10-3 to TRBJ1-2, with 10 bases lining up with TRBD1. V lost 5 bases and J lost 6; bases outside the gene matches: 6. The CDR3 has 14 amino acids. Germline loops: CDR1 ENHRY, CDR2 SYGVKD. The CDR3 protein is CAISQTGGADGYTF. The CDR3 nucleotides read TGTGCCATCAGTCAGACAGGGGGCGCGGATGGCTACACCTTC.

The chain uses TRBV19 and TRBJ1-5, with D possibly TRBD1 on 5 matching bases. With 4 bases removed from V and 1 base from J, the gap between germline ends came to 14 bases. The CDR3 is 16 residues long. Germline CDR1 reads LNHDA; CDR2 reads SQIVND (reference sequence). The CDR3 protein is CASSTVEGRSNQPQHF. For the CDR3, the DNA is TGTGCCAGTAGTACCGTTGAGGGGAGGAGCAATCAGCCCCAGCATTTT.

The chain recombines TRBV28 with TRBJ1-2; TRBD1 aligns across 9 bases. The J segment lost 6 bases and the V segment lost 3 bases, leaving 8 bases of the junction unmatched. Germline V CDR1 and CDR2: MDHEN, SYDVKM. This CDR3 spans 15 amino acids. The CDR3 region is CASSFFATGGNGYTF. For the CDR3, the DNA is TGTGCCAGCAGTTTTTTTGCGACAGGGGGGAATGGCTACACCTTC.